The entry below gives a single T cell receptor beta chain sequence along with its context. Its antigen remains unidentified. Of the isolated RNA, all was reverse transcribed, and so the sequenced material was expressed TCRB transcripts. Some clones are missing from TCRdb's copy, which holds only in-frame ones; the method was immunoSEQ multiplex PCR. Counted here are under 200,000 clones, around 8.4% occurring once; the ten biggest clones make up around 0.56%. The data originate from a study of beta chain features in type 1 diabetes. Averaging roughly 120 mL, one heparinised blood draw came from each individual donor. Points from the study as a whole: There was a moderate but significant shortening of TCRB CDR3s in all four CD4+ subsets of Type 1 diabetes patients.

The V and J ends lost 4 bases and 3 bases respectively, with 6 bases between them. CDR1 and CDR2 from the germline V gene are MNHNY and SVGAGI (reference sequence). CDR3 length: 13 residues. This clonotype was sampled from a woman aged 18-30 years with type 1 diabetes. The sample taken for sequencing was central memory CD4+ T cells from blood. This chain links TRBV6-6 with TRBJ2-2; the D is unclear. The chain's CDR3 is CASSSPDTGELFF. DNA of the CDR3: TGTGCCAGCAGTTCCCCCGACACCGGGGAGCTGTTTTTT.